Each of the 10 T cell receptor beta chains below was sequenced from the same sample in a study of graft-versus-host responses after intestinal transplantation. TCRdb keeps only in-frame clones here, not all; method: immunoSEQ multiplex PCR. The sample holds about 100,000 clones, less than 90% seen once. Their target antigens are unknown. This material consisted of unstimulated CD4+ T cells sorted from spleen or lymph node cells, taken before transplant. The receptor set was obtained from a human donor who was the organ donor for an intestinal transplant.

The J gene is TRBJ2-5, the V gene TRBV29-1, with TRBD1 matching 12 bases. CDR1 is SQVTM, CDR2 ANQGSEA, per germline. Unmatched junction bases numbered 10, after V lost 7 bases and J lost 4 bases. The CDR3 totals 15 residues. The CDR3 spells CSARDGTGGLETQYF. CDR3 in DNA: TGCAGCGCGCGGGATGGGACAGGGGGCCTAGAGACCCAGTACTTC.

The J gene is TRBJ1-4, the V gene TRBV4-2; weak D call: TRBD1 (6 bases). V gave up 3 bases and J gave up 1 base, with 12 bases separating them. In germline, CDR1 is LGHNA, CDR2 YNFKEQ. The CDR3 consists of 16 residues. CDR3 sequence: CASSQTTGQTNEKLFF. In DNA, the CDR3 is TGTGCCAGCAGCCAGACGACGGGACAAACTAATGAAAAACTGTTTTTT.

The chain uses TRBV5-4 and TRBJ2-1; 7 nucleotides line up with TRBD2. The CDR3 consists of 15 residues. Unmatched junction bases numbered 11, after V lost 4 bases and J lost 7 bases. Looked up from germline, CDR1 is SGHNT and CDR2 is YYREEE (reference sequence). CDR3 DNA sequence: TGTGCCAGCAGCCAGGATGGGCGGGGGTGGAATGAGCAGTTCTTC. It codes for CASSQDGRGWNEQFF.

The chain has TRBV5-4 and TRBJ1-6, with D possibly being TRBD1 (5 bases). This CDR3 region has 15 residues. In germline, CDR1 is SGHNT, CDR2 YYREEE (reference sequence). V shed 4 bases and J shed 4 bases, with 12 bases lying between them. CDR3 sequence reads: CASSPGRVYNSPLHF. DNA for the CDR3: TGTGCCAGCAGCCCCGGCAGGGTATATAATTCACCCCTCCACTTT.

This clone was seen only once. This chain connects TRBV6-1 to TRBJ1-3; D is undetermined. The V end lost 8 bases, the J end lost 4 bases, and 9 bases lay between the germline ends. There are 12 residues in the CDR3. Per the germline V gene, CDR1 is MNHNS and CDR2 is SASEGT. In DNA, the CDR3 is TGTGCCAGCTGGAGAGTCGGAAACACCATATATTTT. It specifies CASWRVGNTIYF.

The CDR3 here is CASSPQGQGGYTEAFF. The CDR3 DNA follows: TGCGCCAGCAGCCCCCAGGGACAGGGAGGATACACTGAAGCTTTCTTT. This sequence joins TRBV5-1 and TRBJ1-1; 9 nucleotides line up with TRBD1. The CDR3 is made up of 16 amino acids. In germline, CDR1 is SGHRS, CDR2 YFSETQ. With 4 bases clipped from V and 3 bases from J, the junction kept 10 bases outside the gene matches.

This chain uses TRBV5-1 with TRBJ2-3; possible D gene TRBD1, 6 bases. Germline lookup yields CDR1 SGHRS and CDR2 YFSETQ. The CDR3 has 11 amino acids. Trimming cost V 5 bases and J 15 bases, with 16 bases left between them. In nucleotides, the CDR3 is TGCGCCAGCAGAAAGAGGGGCAGGGGATATTTT. It codes for CASRKRGRGYF.

The V gene is TRBV29-1, the J gene TRBJ1-2; TRBD1 matches at 7 bases. This CDR3 is 15 amino acids long. The germline CDR1 and CDR2 sequences are SQVTM and ANQGSEA. Losses at the gene ends were 4 bases for V and 4 bases for J; bases not matched to a gene: 12. The CDR3 bases are TGCAGCGTTGGAGAACACAGGGGACTTGGCTATGGCTACACCTTC. It yields the protein CSVGEHRGLGYGYTF.

The chain employs TRBV5-1 and TRBJ1-3; D call uncertain. The V end lost 0 bases, the J end lost 0 bases, and 1 base lay between the germline ends. This CDR3 spans 13 amino acids. Germline assignment: CDR1 SGHRS and CDR2 YFSETQ. The CDR3 region is CASSLDSGNTIYF. DNA for the CDR3: TGCGCCAGCAGCTTGGACTCTGGAAACACCATATATTTT.

With regard to this clone: Other DNA sequences of this sample code for an identical CDR3. The chain carries TRBV6-1 and TRBJ1-2; 9 bases map to TRBD1. Germline trimming cut 4 bases from V and 7 bases from J; bases unmatched to any gene: 4. Per the germline V gene, CDR1 is MNHNS and CDR2 is SASEGT. This CDR3 is built from 13 residues. The CDR3 here is CASSGTGVSGYTF. The CDR3 nucleotides read TGTGCCAGCAGTGGGACAGGGGTGAGTGGCTACACCTTC.